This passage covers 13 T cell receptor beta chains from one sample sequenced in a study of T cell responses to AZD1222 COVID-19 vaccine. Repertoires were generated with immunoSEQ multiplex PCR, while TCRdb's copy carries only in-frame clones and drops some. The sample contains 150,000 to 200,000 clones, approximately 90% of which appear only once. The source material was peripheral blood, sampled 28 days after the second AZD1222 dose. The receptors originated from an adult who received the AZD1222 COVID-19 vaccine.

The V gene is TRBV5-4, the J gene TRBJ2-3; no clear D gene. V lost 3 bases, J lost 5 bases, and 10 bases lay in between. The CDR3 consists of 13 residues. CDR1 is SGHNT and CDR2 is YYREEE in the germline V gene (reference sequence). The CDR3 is CASSSKAKDTQYF. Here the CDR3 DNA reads TGTGCCAGCAGCTCCAAGGCCAAAGATACGCAGTATTTT.

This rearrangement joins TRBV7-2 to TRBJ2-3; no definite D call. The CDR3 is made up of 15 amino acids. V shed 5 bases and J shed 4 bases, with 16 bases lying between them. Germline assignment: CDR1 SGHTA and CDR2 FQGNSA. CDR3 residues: CASSTIAGPADTQYF. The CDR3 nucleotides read TGTGCCAGCAGCACCATAGCCGGCCCCGCAGATACGCAGTATTTT.

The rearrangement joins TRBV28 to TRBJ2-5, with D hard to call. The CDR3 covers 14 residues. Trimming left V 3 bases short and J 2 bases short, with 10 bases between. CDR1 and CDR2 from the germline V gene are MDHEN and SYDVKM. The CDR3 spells CASSLGSAQETQYF. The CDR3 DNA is TGTGCCAGCAGTTTGGGGTCAGCTCAAGAGACCCAGTACTTC.

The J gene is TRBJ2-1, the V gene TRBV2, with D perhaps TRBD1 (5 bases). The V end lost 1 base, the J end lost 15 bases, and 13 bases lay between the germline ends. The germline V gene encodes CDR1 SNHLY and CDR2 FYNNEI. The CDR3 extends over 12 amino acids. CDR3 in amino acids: CASSEEGQFRFF. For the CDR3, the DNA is TGTGCCAGCAGTGAAGAGGGGCAGTTCCGGTTCTTC.

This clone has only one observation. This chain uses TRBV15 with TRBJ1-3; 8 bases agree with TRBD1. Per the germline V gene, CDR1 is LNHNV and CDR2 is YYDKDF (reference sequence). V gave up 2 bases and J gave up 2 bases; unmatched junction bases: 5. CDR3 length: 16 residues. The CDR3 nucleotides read TGTGCCACCAGCAGACAGGGGGCCGACACTGGAAACACCATATATTTT. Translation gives CATSRQGADTGNTIYF.

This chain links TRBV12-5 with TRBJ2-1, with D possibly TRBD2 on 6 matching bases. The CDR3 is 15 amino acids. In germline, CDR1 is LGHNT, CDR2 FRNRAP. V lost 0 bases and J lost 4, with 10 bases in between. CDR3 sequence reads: CASGLVSGRYNEQFF. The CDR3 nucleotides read TGTGCTAGTGGTTTGGTCTCAGGGAGGTACAATGAGCAGTTCTTC.

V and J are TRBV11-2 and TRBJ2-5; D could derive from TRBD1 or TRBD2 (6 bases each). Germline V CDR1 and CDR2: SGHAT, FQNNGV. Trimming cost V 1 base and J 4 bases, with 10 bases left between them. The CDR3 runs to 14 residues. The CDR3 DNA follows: TGTGCCAGCAGCTTAGGGGGGGCGGCAGAGACCCAGTACTTC. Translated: CASSLGGAAETQYF.

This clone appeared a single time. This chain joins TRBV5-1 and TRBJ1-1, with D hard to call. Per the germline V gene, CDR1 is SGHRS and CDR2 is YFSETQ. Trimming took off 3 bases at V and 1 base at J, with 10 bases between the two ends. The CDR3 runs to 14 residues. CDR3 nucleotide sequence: TGCGCCAGCAGCTCGGGCTTAGGGAACACTGAAGCTTTCTTT. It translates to CASSSGLGNTEAFF.

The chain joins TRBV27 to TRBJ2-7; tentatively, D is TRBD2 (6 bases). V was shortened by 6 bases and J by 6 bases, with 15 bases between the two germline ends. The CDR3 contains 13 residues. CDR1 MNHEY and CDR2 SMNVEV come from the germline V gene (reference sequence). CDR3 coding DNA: TGTGCCAGCAGCTGGGACTTTAGGGGCGAGCAGTACTTC. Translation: CASSWDFRGEQYF.

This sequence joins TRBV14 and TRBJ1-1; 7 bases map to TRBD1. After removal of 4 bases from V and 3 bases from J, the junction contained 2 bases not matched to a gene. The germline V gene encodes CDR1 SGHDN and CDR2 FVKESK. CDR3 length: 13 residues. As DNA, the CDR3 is TGTGCCAGCAGCCGACAGGGTTACACTGAAGCTTTCTTT. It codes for CASSRQGYTEAFF.

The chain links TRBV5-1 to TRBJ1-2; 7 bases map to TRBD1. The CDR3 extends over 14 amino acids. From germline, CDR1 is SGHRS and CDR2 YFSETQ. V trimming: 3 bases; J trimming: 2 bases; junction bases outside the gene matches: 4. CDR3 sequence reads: CASSSSGQNYGYTF. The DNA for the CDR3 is TGCGCCAGCAGCTCCTCGGGACAGAACTATGGCTACACCTTC.

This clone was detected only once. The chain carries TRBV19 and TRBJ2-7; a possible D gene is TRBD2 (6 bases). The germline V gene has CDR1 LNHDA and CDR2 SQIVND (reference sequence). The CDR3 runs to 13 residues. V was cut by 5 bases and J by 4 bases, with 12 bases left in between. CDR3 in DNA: TGTGCCAGTAGTCAGGCTAGCGATTACGAGCAGTACTTC. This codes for CASSQASDYEQYF. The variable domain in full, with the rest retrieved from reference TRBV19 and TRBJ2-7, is DGGITQSPKYLFRKEGQNVTLSCEQNLNHDAMYWYRQDPGQGLRLIYYSQIVNDFQKGDIAEGYSVSREKKESFPLTVTSAQKNPTAFYLCASSQASDYEQYFGPGTRLTVT.

The DNA for the CDR3 is TGTGCCTGGAGTGGAGGACTAGGAGTCGCAGATACGCAGTATTTT. Protein sequence: CAWSGGLGVADTQYF. This chain joins TRBV30 and TRBJ2-3; 7 positions agree with TRBD2. Unmatched junction bases numbered 8, after V lost 1 base and J lost 4 bases. The CDR3 length is 15 residues. Per the germline V gene, CDR1 is GTSNPN and CDR2 is SVGIG (reference sequence).